Listed below are T cell receptor beta chains from one sample, sequenced in a study of blood T cell repertoires in COVID-19. Clones were read by immunoSEQ multiplex PCR, and TCRdb kept only the in-frame ones, dropping some. Among about 500,000 clones listed, roughly 91% were seen once. The source material was peripheral blood. Source of these receptors: a woman aged 50 to 65 with COVID-19, enrolled during active disease. The CDR3 runs from the conserved cysteine through the conserved F or W. Fields, in order: J gene, D gene, clone size, V gene, CDR3 DNA, CDR3 protein. D genes are given only for firm matches. Size tells how often a clone was seen (once, few, many) or the class of an expanded clone, and some rows leave it out.

>TRBJ1-3|NA|NA|TRBV19
TGTGCCAGTGTCAGGGGAGCTGGAAACACCATATATTTT
CASVRGAGNTIYF
>TRBJ2-3|TRBD2|NA|TRBV14
TGTGCCAGCAGCCAGGGAGGGAGCACAGATACGCAGTATTTT
CASSQGGSTDTQYF
>TRBJ1-2|NA|NA|TRBV20-1
TGCAGTGGTTATCAGGGATATGGCTACACCTTC
CSGYQGYGYTF
>TRBJ2-7|TRBD1|NA|TRBV5-8
TGTGCCATAAACTTTGACAGGGACGAGCAGTACTTC
CAINFDRDEQYF
>TRBJ1-1|NA|few|TRBV5-4
TGTGCCAGCAGCTTGGGGGGATCGGGGATGAACACTGAAGCTTTCTTT
CASSLGGSGMNTEAFF
>TRBJ1-2|NA|NA|TRBV19
TGTGCCAGTAGTACCCGGGGGGCAGTCTATGGCTACACCTTC
CASSTRGAVYGYTF
>TRBJ2-5|NA|NA|TRBV29-1
TGCAGCGTCGCCAAACAGGGTCCAGAGACCCAGTACTTC
CSVAKQGPETQYF
>TRBJ1-6|TRBD1|NA|TRBV28
TGTGCCAGCAGTTCAGGGGGCGCGAAACCTAGCTCCTATAATTCACCCCTCCACTTT
CASSSGGAKPSSYNSPLHF
>TRBJ2-1|NA|NA|TRBV29-1
TGCAGCGTTGTAGTTGCGGGGGCATTCGATGAGCAGTTCTTC
CSVVVAGAFDEQFF
>TRBJ1-5|TRBD1|NA|TRBV19
TGTGCCAGTAGCACCCGACAGGGGAAATATCAGCCCCAGCATTTT
CASSTRQGKYQPQHF
>TRBJ1-1|TRBD1|NA|TRBV30
TGTGCCTGGGGGGACAGTCGGTTGGGCACTGAAGCTTTCTTT
CAWGDSRLGTEAFF
>TRBJ2-7|TRBD1|once|TRBV5-1
TGCGCCAGCAGCTCAAATTCCGGGACAGGGGCCTACGAGCAGTACTTC
CASSSNSGTGAYEQYF
>TRBJ1-2|NA|NA|TRBV5-1
TGCGCCAGCAGCTTGGAAGGGTTGCCAGGGGACGGCTACACCTTC
CASSLEGLPGDGYTF
>TRBJ1-1|TRBD1|once|TRBV30
TGTGCCTGGAGTGTAGGGGGCGTTGAGGCTTTCTTT
CAWSVGGVEAFF
>TRBJ2-3|NA|NA|TRBV19
TGTGCCAGTAGTACCGCAGACACAGATACGCAGTATTTT
CASSTADTDTQYF
>TRBJ1-2|NA|NA|TRBV9
TGTGCCAGCAGCGTAGACTCCCCCTCGTGGGGCTACACCTTC
CASSVDSPSWGYTF
>TRBJ1-3|NA|NA|TRBV12-3/TRBV12-4
TGTGCCAGCAGCCTTTCCTCTGGAAACACCATATATTTT
CASSLSSGNTIYF
>TRBJ2-7|TRBD1|NA|TRBV10-3
TGTGCCATCGGTGTACAGGGGGTATGGAGCTCCTACGAGCAGTACTTC
CAIGVQGVWSSYEQYF
>TRBJ1-1|NA|NA|TRBV12-3/TRBV12-4
TGTGCCAGCAGGGGGGGAGAGGCTGAAGCTTTCTTT
CASRGGEAEAFF
>TRBJ1-3|NA|once|TRBV15
TGTGCCACCAGCAGAGATAGCGGGGGGGCGCAATCTGGAAACACCATATATTTT
CATSRDSGGAQSGNTIYF
>TRBJ1-1|NA|NA|TRBV6-5
TGTGCCAGCAGGCGGGGAGTGAACACTGAAGCTTTCTTT
CASRRGVNTEAFF
>TRBJ1-2|TRBD1|NA|TRBV18
TGTGCCAGCAAATCAGGGGGTACCGGTGGCTACACCTTC
CASKSGGTGGYTF
>TRBJ2-7|NA|NA|TRBV28
TGTGCCAGCAGTCCTCCTGGGAGGCTGATCTACGAGCAGTACTTC
CASSPPGRLIYEQYF